The clone carrying this TCR beta chain was recorded a few times. Its antigen is still unknown. This sample was taken from a study of response to subunit inactivated influenza vaccine. Study-wide points: Every seasonal influenza vaccination brings in few new T cells, the authors suggested.

TCRdb re-called the RT-PCR reads with MiXCR, one entry per CDR3 protein. The sample has hundreds of thousands of distinct CDR3 sequences; approximately 15% are singletons. Trimming cost V 2 bases and J 3 bases, with 7 bases left between them. Germline CDR1 and CDR2: SGHVS and FNYEAQ. The CDR3 consists of 13 residues. This sequence joins TRBV7-6 and TRBJ2-5; a weak D match, TRBD1 (5 bases). Sequences were derived from CD4+ T cells sorted from PBMCs, sampled roughly 24 months after vaccination. The origin of this receptor is a man between 50 and 69 years old who received an inactivated influenza vaccine. The CDR3 reads CASSLRREETQYF. The CDR3 nucleotides read TGTGCCAGCAGCTTACGCAGGGAAGAGACCCAGTACTTC.